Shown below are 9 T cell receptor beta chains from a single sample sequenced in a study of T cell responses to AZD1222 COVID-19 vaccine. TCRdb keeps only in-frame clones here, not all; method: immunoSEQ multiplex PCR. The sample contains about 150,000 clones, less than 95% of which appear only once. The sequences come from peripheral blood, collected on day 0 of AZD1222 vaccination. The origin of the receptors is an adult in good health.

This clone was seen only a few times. In DNA form, the CDR3 reads TGTGCCAGCAGTGAAAGCGGGGGGGCCGCGGATACGCAGTATTTT. This codes for CASSESGGAADTQYF. The chain combines TRBV6-4 with TRBJ2-3, with TRBD2 matching over 10 bases. Trimming cost V 3 bases and J 6 bases; bases outside gene matches: 6. The CDR3 has 15 amino acids. The V gene's germline CDR1 is MRHNA and CDR2 SNTAGT.

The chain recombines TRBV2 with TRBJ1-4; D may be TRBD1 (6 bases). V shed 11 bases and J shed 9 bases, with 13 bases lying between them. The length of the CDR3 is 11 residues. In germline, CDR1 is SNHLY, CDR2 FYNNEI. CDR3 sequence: CAAGGGQKLFF. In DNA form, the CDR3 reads TGTGCCGCTGGCGGGGGGCAAAAACTGTTTTTT.

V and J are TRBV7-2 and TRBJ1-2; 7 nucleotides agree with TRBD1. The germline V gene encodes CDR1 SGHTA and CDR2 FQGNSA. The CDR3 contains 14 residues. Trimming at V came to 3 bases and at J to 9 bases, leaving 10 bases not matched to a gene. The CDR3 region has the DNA TGTGCCAGCAGCTTGGGGGACAGATTCGGTAGCTACACCTTC. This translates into CASSLGDRFGSYTF.

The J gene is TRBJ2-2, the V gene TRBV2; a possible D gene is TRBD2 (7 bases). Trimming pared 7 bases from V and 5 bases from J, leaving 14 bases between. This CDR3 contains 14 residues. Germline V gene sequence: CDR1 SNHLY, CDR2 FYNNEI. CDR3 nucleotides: TGTGCCAGCAATCGAGAGGGGGGGACCGGGGAGCTGTTTTTT. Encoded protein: CASNREGGTGELFF.

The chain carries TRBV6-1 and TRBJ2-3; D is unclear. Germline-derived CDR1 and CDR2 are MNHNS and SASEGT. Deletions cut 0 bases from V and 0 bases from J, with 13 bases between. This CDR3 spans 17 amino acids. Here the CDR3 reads CASSEAGSTRSTDTQYF. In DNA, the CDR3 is TGTGCCAGCAGTGAAGCGGGCAGTACCCGTAGCACAGATACGCAGTATTTT.

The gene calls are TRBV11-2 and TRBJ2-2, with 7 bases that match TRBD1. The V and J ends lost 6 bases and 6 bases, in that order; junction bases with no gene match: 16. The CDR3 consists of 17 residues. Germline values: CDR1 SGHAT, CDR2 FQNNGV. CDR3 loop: CASSGTGVVFVAGELFF. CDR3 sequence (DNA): TGTGCCAGCAGTGGAACAGGGGTGGTCTTCGTTGCCGGGGAGCTGTTTTTT.

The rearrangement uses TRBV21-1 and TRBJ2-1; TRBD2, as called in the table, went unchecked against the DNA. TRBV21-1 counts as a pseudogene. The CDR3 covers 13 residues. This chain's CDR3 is CASSGSFKNEQFF. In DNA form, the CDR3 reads TGTGCCAGCAGCGGGAGCTTCAAGAATGAGCAGTTCTTC.

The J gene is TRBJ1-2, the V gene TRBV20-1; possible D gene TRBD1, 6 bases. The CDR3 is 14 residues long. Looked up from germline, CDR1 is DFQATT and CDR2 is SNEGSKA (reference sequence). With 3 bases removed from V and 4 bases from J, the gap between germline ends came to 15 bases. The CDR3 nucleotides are TGCAGTGCTAGTGCCGGGGGCGTGTCCTATGGCTACACCTTC. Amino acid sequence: CSASAGGVSYGYTF.

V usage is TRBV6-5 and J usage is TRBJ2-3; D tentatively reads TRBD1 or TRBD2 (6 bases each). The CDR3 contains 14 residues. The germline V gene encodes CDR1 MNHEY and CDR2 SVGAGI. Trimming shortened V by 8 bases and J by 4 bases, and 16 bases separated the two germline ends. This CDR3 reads CASHGGGHSDTQYF. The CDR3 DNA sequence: TGTGCCAGCCACGGTGGGGGGCATTCAGATACGCAGTATTTT.